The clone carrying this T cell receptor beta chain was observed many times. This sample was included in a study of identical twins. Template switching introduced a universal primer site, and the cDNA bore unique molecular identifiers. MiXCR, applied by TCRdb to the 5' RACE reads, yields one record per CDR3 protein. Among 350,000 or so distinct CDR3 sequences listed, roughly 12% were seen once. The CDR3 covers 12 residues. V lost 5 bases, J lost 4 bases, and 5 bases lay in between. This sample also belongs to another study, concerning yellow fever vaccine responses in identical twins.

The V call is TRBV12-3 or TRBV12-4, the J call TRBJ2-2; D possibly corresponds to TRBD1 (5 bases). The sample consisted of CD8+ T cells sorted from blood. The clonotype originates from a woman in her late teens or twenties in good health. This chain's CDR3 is CASSTGTGELFF. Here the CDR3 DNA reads TGTGCCAGCAGTACAGGCACCGGGGAGCTGTTTTTT.